Shown below are 17 T cell receptor beta chains from a single sample sequenced in a study of T-cell reconstitution after alpha-beta-depleted transplantation in children. Construction of the TCRbeta library involved unique molecular identifiers. TCRdb re-called the PCR reads through MiXCR, storing one row per CDR3 protein. The table includes tens of thousands of distinct CDR3 sequences, under 6.5% detected once. The sequences come from PBMCs, mostly from graft donor cells, collected 60 days after TCRalphabeta/CD19-depleted stem cell transplant. These receptors all stem from a female patient aged 2 to 10 who had a stem cell transplant for aplastic anemia, so the T cells may come from the graft donor.

This clonotype was found many times. The chain joins TRBV7-9 to TRBJ2-1; perhaps TRBD1 as D (6 bases). The CDR3 runs 15 residues. V dropped 2 bases and J dropped 8 bases, with 16 bases sitting between them. In germline, CDR1 is SEHNR, CDR2 FQNEAQ (reference sequence). CDR3 amino acids: CASSLQTAQGYEQFF. The CDR3 nucleotides read TGTGCCAGCAGCTTACAGACAGCACAGGGCTATGAGCAGTTCTTC. The whole variable domain, filled in from reference TRBV7-9 and TRBJ2-1, reads DTGVSQNPRHKITKRGQNVTFRCDPISEHNRLYWYRQTLGQGPEFLTYFQNEAQLEKSRLLSDRFSAERPKGSFSTLEIQRTEQGDSAMYLCASSLQTAQGYEQFFGPGTRLTVL.

This clonotype was counted at least ten times. The rearrangement joins TRBV29-1 to TRBJ2-1; TRBD2 matches at 11 bases. The V and J ends lost 4 bases and 6 bases, in that order; junction bases with no gene match: 2. This CDR3 is 13 amino acids long. Germline CDR1 SQVTM, CDR2 ANQGSEA. The CDR3 loop is CSVGSGGVNEQFF. DNA for the CDR3: TGCAGCGTTGGTAGCGGGGGGGTCAATGAGCAGTTCTTC.

This clonotype was picked up many times. This sequence joins TRBV29-1 and TRBJ2-7, with D perhaps TRBD1 (6 bases). The germline CDR1 and CDR2 sequences are SQVTM and ANQGSEA. This CDR3 comprises 13 residues. V lost 7 bases, J lost 4 bases, and 17 bases lay in between. Written as DNA, the CDR3 is TGCAGCGCCCTCGGGGTGGGGGCTTACGAGCAGTACTTC. Its protein is CSALGVGAYEQYF.

The chain recombines TRBV18 with TRBJ2-7; 11 bases align to TRBD1. V lost 3 bases, J lost 6 bases, and 7 bases stayed unmatched. Germline values: CDR1 KGHSH, CDR2 LQKENI. The CDR3 has 15 amino acids. Here the CDR3 reads CASSPRTGGAGEQYF. The DNA of the CDR3 is TGTGCCAGCTCACCGAGGACAGGGGGCGCGGGCGAGCAGTACTTC.

This chain joins TRBV4-3 and TRBJ2-1; D perhaps matches TRBD2 (6 bases). CDR3 length equals 12 residues. V was trimmed by 4 bases and J by 10 bases, leaving 11 bases between them. Germline CDR1 LGHNA, CDR2 YSLEER. CDR3: CASSRNRGEQFF. DNA of the CDR3: TGCGCCAGCAGCCGGAACCGGGGGGAGCAGTTCTTC.

This clonotype was found many times. CDR3 coding DNA: TGCGCCAGCAGCTGGGACAGGGGGCGAGAGCAGTACTTC. Residues: CASSWDRGREQYF. V gene TRBV5-1 combines with J gene TRBJ2-7, with 12 nucleotides matching TRBD1. The V gene end was trimmed by 3 bases and the J gene end by 7 bases; junction bases not matched to a gene: 2. The CDR3 has 13 residues. Germline CDR1 SGHRS, CDR2 YFSETQ.

The chain uses TRBV18 and TRBJ2-1; the match to TRBD1 covers 11 bases. The trim removed 4 bases at V and 9 bases at J, leaving 11 bases unmatched. This CDR3 is built from 16 residues. From germline, CDR1 is KGHSH and CDR2 LQKENI. In DNA, the CDR3 is TGTGCCAGCTCACGCTCCCCCGGGACAGGGGGGAGTGAGCAGTTCTTC. Residues: CASSRSPGTGGSEQFF.

Worth noting for this clonotype: One base away lies a much larger clone, so this may be a sequencing read error. The chain uses TRBV7-3 and TRBJ2-7; weak D call: TRBD2 (5 bases). The germline CDR1 and CDR2 sequences are SGHTA and FQGTGA. The CDR3 sequence is 15 residues long. CDR3 region: CTSSLALGSSYEQYF. The CDR3 bases are TGTACCAGCAGCTTGGCCTTGGGGAGCTCCTACGAGCAGTACTTC.

This clonotype has ten or more counts. The CDR3 here is CSQAGGYFGETQYF. The CDR3 DNA reads TGCAGTCAGGCAGGGGGTTACTTCGGGGAGACCCAGTACTTC. The V gene is TRBV20-1, the J gene TRBJ2-5, with 7 bases matching TRBD1. This CDR3 is built from 14 residues. Germline CDR1 reads DFQATT; CDR2 reads SNEGSKA (reference sequence). After removal of 8 bases from V and 5 bases from J, the junction contained 14 bases not matched to a gene.

This clonotype has at least ten counts. V usage is TRBV20-1 and J usage is TRBJ2-1, with D possibly being TRBD2 (5 bases). Between the trimmed V and J ends, which lost 6 bases and 8 bases, there was a span of 20 bases. This CDR3 comprises 14 residues. Germline V gene sequence: CDR1 DFQATT, CDR2 SNEGSKA (reference sequence). CDR3 nucleotide sequence: TGCAGTGCCACGAGTGAAGGGAGTTATTATGAGCAGTTCTTC. Residues: CSATSEGSYYEQFF.

This clonotype occurred many times. The chain carries TRBV28 and TRBJ1-6; D is undetermined. CDR1 MDHEN and CDR2 SYDVKM come from the germline V gene. The CDR3 spans 14 residues. V was cut by 3 bases and J by 5 bases, with 8 bases left in between. The CDR3 region is CASSFGSNNSPLHF. For the CDR3, the DNA is TGTGCCAGCAGTTTTGGGTCTAATAATTCACCCCTCCACTTT.

This clonotype was counted a few times. The CDR3 coding sequence is TGTGCCAGCAAGGACGGGACAAACTATGGCTACACCTTC. This translates into CASKDGTNYGYTF. The rearrangement joins TRBV2 to TRBJ1-2, with D tentatively TRBD1 (6 bases). This CDR3 has 13 amino acids. V shed 7 bases and J shed 2 bases, with 11 bases lying between them. The germline V gene encodes CDR1 SNHLY and CDR2 FYNNEI.

This clonotype was seen ten or more times. The V call is TRBV29-1, the J call TRBJ2-3; tentatively, D is TRBD2 (6 bases). The CDR3 loop spans 12 amino acids. Trimming removed 5 bases from V and 4 bases from J, with 10 bases in between. Germline-derived CDR1 and CDR2 are SQVTM and ANQGSEA. The DNA for the CDR3 is TGCAGCGTTCGGGGGTCCGCAGATACGCAGTATTTT. Encoded protein: CSVRGSADTQYF.

This clonotype was observed at least ten times. CDR3 sequence reads: CASSLGRLAGGDNEQFF. CDR3 bases: TGTGCCAGCAGCTTGGGTCGACTAGCGGGGGGGGACAATGAGCAGTTCTTC. The chain combines TRBV5-8 with TRBJ2-1, with 14 bases that match TRBD2. Germline assignment: CDR1 SGHTS and CDR2 YDEGEE. CDR3 length: 17 residues. Trimming took 0 bases from V and 5 from J; bases not matched to a gene: 4. The full variable domain, completed using reference TRBV5-8 and TRBJ2-1, is EAGVTQSPTHLIKTRGQQATLRCSPISGHTSVYWYQQALGLGLQFLLWYDEGEERNRGNFPPRFSGRQFPNYSSELNVNALELEDSALYLCASSLGRLAGGDNEQFFGPGTRLTVL.

This rearrangement joins TRBV11-2 to TRBJ2-5; TRBD1 aligns across 7 bases. This CDR3 comprises 16 residues. In germline, CDR1 is SGHAT, CDR2 FQNNGV. V shed 1 base, J shed 4 bases, and the junction held 9 bases outside the gene matches. Here the CDR3 reads CASSLGGRGSGETQYF. CDR3 sequence (DNA): TGTGCCAGCAGCTTAGGTGGCAGGGGGAGCGGAGAGACCCAGTACTTC.

This clonotype was found a few times. One end of the junction fails to match germline, which may point to a read error. V and J are TRBV11-2 and TRBJ2-2; D is uncertain. The CDR3 is made up of 13 amino acids. Per the germline V gene, CDR1 is SGHAT and CDR2 is FQNNGV. The CDR3 DNA is TGTGCCAGCAGCCCCGGTCCGACCGGAGAGCTGTTTTTT. Amino acid sequence: CASSPGPTGELFF. Full variable domain (rest looked up from reference TRBV11-2 and TRBJ2-2): EAGVAQSPRYKIIEKRQSVAFWCNPISGHATLYWYQQILGQGPKLLIQFQNNGVVDDSQLPKDRFSAERLKGVDSTLKIQPAKLEDSAVYLCASSPGPTGELFFGEGSRLTVL.

Many counts were recorded for this clonotype. The chain is built from TRBV12-3 or TRBV12-4 and TRBJ1-2, with D uncertain. The CDR3 runs to 14 residues. The germline V and J ends were trimmed by 3 bases and 8 bases, with 16 bases remaining between them. CDR3 nucleotides: TGTGCCAGCAGTTTTTTGACGGCGCTTTTAGGCTACACCTTC. Translation gives CASSFLTALLGYTF.